The 30 T cell receptor beta chains given below trace back to one sample, sequenced in a study of T cells in Graves' hyperthyroidism and ophthalmopathy. Amplified TCR beta CDR3 regions derived from RNA transcripts. When the TCR CDR3 underwent first-round RT-PCR, the HTBI primer set was used. TCRdb independently ran MiXCR on the multiplex PCR reads; one entry per CDR3 protein. This table holds about 400,000 distinct CDR3 sequences, more than 15% found once. Sequenced: blood. The source of these receptors is a young woman with Graves' hyperthyroidism.

In this sample, this clonotype turned up many times. J is TRBJ2-2 and V is TRBV29-1; 8 bases align to TRBD1. The J segment lost 4 bases and the V segment lost 7 bases, leaving 8 bases of the junction unmatched. The CDR3 has 14 amino acids. Germline lookup yields CDR1 SQVTM and CDR2 ANQGSEA. The CDR3 DNA is TGCAGCGCCTGGGACAGGCGAGCCACCGGGGAGCTGTTTTTT. It encodes CSAWDRRATGELFF.

This clonotype was found a few times. V is TRBV27 and J is TRBJ1-6; the D is unclear. This CDR3 spans 16 amino acids. V lost 5 bases and J 0 bases, leaving 11 bases between the germline ends. CDR1 and CDR2 from the germline V gene are MNHEY and SMNVEV (reference sequence). This CDR3 reads CASSEQLSSYNSPLHF. The DNA for the CDR3 is TGTGCCAGCAGTGAACAACTTAGCTCCTATAATTCACCCCTCCACTTT.

This clonotype has only a few counts. The chain recombines TRBV20-1 with TRBJ1-1; D uncertain. The CDR3 is 11 amino acids. Germline V lookup: CDR1 DFQATT, CDR2 SNEGSKA (reference sequence). The CDR3 reads CSHKVGTEAFF. As DNA, the CDR3 is TGCAGCCACAAAGTTGGGACTGAAGCTTTCTTT.

This clonotype was detected many times. The rearrangement uses TRBV28 and TRBJ2-7; D is perhaps TRBD2 (6 bases). This CDR3 contains 13 residues. CDR1 and CDR2 (germline): MDHEN, SYDVKM. With 5 bases removed from V and 4 bases from J, the gap between germline ends came to 12 bases. CDR3 in DNA: TGTGCCAGCAGTCCGGCGGGGAGGTACGAGCAGTACTTC. Protein: CASSPAGRYEQYF.

This clonotype has ten or more counts. The V call is TRBV28, the J call TRBJ2-1; maybe TRBD2 (6 bases). The germline V gene encodes CDR1 MDHEN and CDR2 SYDVKM. This CDR3 comprises 14 residues. The ends were cut back, 7 bases at V and 0 bases at J, with 10 bases in the middle. In DNA, the CDR3 is TGTGCCAGCATCCCAGCGGGCTCCTACAATGAGCAGTTCTTC. Encoded protein: CASIPAGSYNEQFF. The variable domain in full, with the rest retrieved from reference TRBV28 and TRBJ2-1, is DVKVTQSSRYLVKRTGEKVFLECVQDMDHENMFWYRQDPGLGLRLIYFSYDVKMKEKGDIPEGYSVSREKKERFSLILESASTNQTSMYLCASIPAGSYNEQFFGPGTRLTVL.

This chain joins TRBV7-9 and TRBJ1-3; D is uncertain. V dropped 1 base and J dropped 7 bases, with 11 bases sitting between them. Germline-derived CDR1 and CDR2 are SEHNR and FQNEAQ (reference sequence). This CDR3 spans 14 amino acids. Here the CDR3 DNA reads TGTGCCAGCAGCTTAGATGTCAGGAAGAACACCATATATTTT. It translates to CASSLDVRKNTIYF.

The J gene is TRBJ2-7, the V gene TRBV12-5, with TRBD2 matching over 10 bases. V lost 9 bases, J lost 4 bases, and 12 bases stayed unmatched. CDR1 is LGHNT, CDR2 FRNRAP, per germline. The CDR3 consists of 15 residues. The CDR3 nucleotides are TGTGCTAGGGAAGACCCCGGGACTAGCGTTTACGAGCAGTACTTC. As protein: CAREDPGTSVYEQYF.

This clonotype was picked up many times. The V call is TRBV6-1, the J call TRBJ1-2, with 10 nucleotides matching TRBD1. CDR3 size: 16 residues. The germline V gene encodes CDR1 MNHNS and CDR2 SASEGT. Trimming at V came to 6 bases and at J to 4 bases, leaving 11 bases not matched to a gene. The CDR3: CASSPLTGGAGYGYTF. The DNA of the CDR3 is TGTGCCAGCAGCCCCTTGACAGGGGGCGCGGGCTATGGCTACACCTTC.

This clonotype has a handful of counts. CDR3 loop: CASSPSGIEKLFF. In DNA, the CDR3 is TGTGCCAGCAGCCCGTCAGGAATAGAAAAACTGTTTTTT. The gene calls are TRBV9 and TRBJ1-4; no definite D call. CDR1 SGDLS and CDR2 YYNGEE come from the germline V gene. The CDR3 contains 13 residues. Trimming removed 4 bases at V and 8 bases at J, with 12 bases between.

This clonotype was detected ten times or more. The rearrangement uses TRBV7-8 and TRBJ2-7; D call uncertain. CDR3 length: 20 residues. V shed 1 base and J shed 4 bases, with 29 bases lying between them. Germline CDR1 SGHVS, CDR2 FQNEAQ. The CDR3 is CASSLEVPASSRVKVYEQYF. CDR3 in DNA: TGTGCCAGCAGCTTAGAGGTTCCAGCTTCGTCTAGAGTAAAAGTTTACGAGCAGTACTTC.

V gene TRBV9 combines with J gene TRBJ2-1; 9 bases align to TRBD2. The CDR3 has 16 residues. The V segment lost 8 bases and the J segment 4 bases; nucleotides outside the gene matches: 13. The germline CDR1 and CDR2 sequences are SGDLS and YYNGEE. The CDR3: CASTHRAGGGYNEQFF. Written as DNA, the CDR3 is TGTGCCAGTACCCACCGGGCGGGAGGGGGTTACAATGAGCAGTTCTTC.

This clonotype was recorded many times. The V gene is TRBV5-1, the J gene TRBJ1-1; 9 bases agree with TRBD1. In germline, CDR1 is SGHRS, CDR2 YFSETQ. Trimming removed 2 bases from V and 6 bases from J; junction bases left unmatched: 14. The CDR3 is 17 residues long. CDR3 DNA: TGCGCCAGCAGCTTCGTACTAACAGGGGGCCAGGGAGCTGAAGCTTTCTTT. It yields the protein CASSFVLTGGQGAEAFF.

The gene calls are TRBV3-1 and TRBJ2-2; D remains ambiguous. The CDR3 consists of 14 residues. Per the germline V gene, CDR1 is LGHDT and CDR2 is YNNKEL (reference sequence). V lost 6 bases, J lost 4 bases, and 12 bases lay in between. The CDR3 region is CASSPIGITGELFF. The CDR3 DNA reads TGTGCCAGCAGTCCTATTGGGATCACCGGGGAGCTGTTTTTT.

This clonotype showed up many times. The genes are TRBV11-2 and TRBJ2-7; 7 nucleotides match TRBD1. This CDR3 contains 15 residues. J lost 2 bases, V lost 5 bases, and 9 bases had no gene match. Per germline, CDR1 SGHAT and CDR2 FQNNGV. The CDR3 nucleotides read TGTGCCAGCAGCAGCTACAGGGGATCGACCTACGAGCAGTACTTC. Translated: CASSSYRGSTYEQYF.

The sample holds many counts of this clonotype. The V call is TRBV5-6, the J call TRBJ2-1, with D unresolved. V was trimmed by 3 bases and J by 9 bases, leaving 13 bases between them. Germline assignment: CDR1 SGHDT and CDR2 YYEEEE. The CDR3 loop spans 13 amino acids. As DNA, the CDR3 is TGTGCCAGCAGCTCTCCGGATATTTCTGAGCAGTTCTTC. As protein: CASSSPDISEQFF.

This chain uses TRBV3-1 with TRBJ2-3; no reliable D call. Germline values: CDR1 LGHDT, CDR2 YNNKEL (reference sequence). V was pared by 5 bases and J by 3 bases, with 12 bases between. There are 14 residues in the CDR3. Written as DNA, the CDR3 is TGTGCCAGCAGCGAGACTCTAACGACAGATACGCAGTATTTT. Residues: CASSETLTTDTQYF.

A few counts support this clonotype. The genes are TRBV15 and TRBJ1-1; D unresolved. The CDR3 length is 15 residues. V dropped 0 bases and J dropped 1 base, with 9 bases sitting between them. CDR1 is LNHNV, CDR2 YYDKDF, per germline (reference sequence). The CDR3 sequence is CATSRDGLENTEAFF. In DNA form, the CDR3 reads TGTGCCACCAGCAGAGATGGTTTGGAGAACACTGAAGCTTTCTTT.

The sample holds a few counts of this clonotype. The V and J genes are TRBV18 and TRBJ2-3; TRBD2 aligns across 9 bases. There are 16 residues in the CDR3. The V and J ends lost 3 bases and 2 bases, in that order; junction bases with no gene match: 6. Germline V gives CDR1 KGHSH, CDR2 LQKENI. Written as DNA, the CDR3 is TGTGCCAGCTCACCCATCCCTAGCGGGGTCACAGATACGCAGTATTTT. This gives the protein CASSPIPSGVTDTQYF. The full variable domain, rest sourced from reference TRBV18 and TRBJ2-3, is NAGVMQNPRHLVRRRGQEARLRCSPMKGHSHVYWYRQLPEEGLKFMVYLQKENIIDESGMPKERFSAEFPKEGPSILRIQQVVRGDSAAYFCASSPIPSGVTDTQYFGPGTRLTVL.

The chain has TRBV5-1 and TRBJ2-5, with D possibly being TRBD1 (6 bases). Germline V gene lookup returns CDR1 SGHRS and CDR2 YFSETQ. CDR3 length equals 12 residues. With 5 bases removed from V and 3 bases from J, the gap between germline ends came to 8 bases. The CDR3 here is CASRRTEETQYF. The CDR3 nucleotides are TGCGCCAGCAGACGGACAGAAGAGACCCAGTACTTC.

This clonotype has a count of ten or more. J is TRBJ1-1 and V is TRBV12-3 or TRBV12-4; D possibly corresponds to TRBD1 (6 bases). CDR3 size: 12 residues. V was cut by 6 bases and J by 9 bases, with 14 bases left in between. The CDR3 sequence is CASSKGQVQAFF. The CDR3 nucleotides read TGTGCCAGCAGCAAGGGACAAGTACAAGCTTTCTTT.

This clonotype has at least ten counts. The chain uses TRBV7-8 and TRBJ2-1, with D perhaps being TRBD1 or TRBD2 (5 bases each). The CDR3 spans 19 residues. Germline V gene data show CDR1 as SGHVS and CDR2 as FQNEAQ. V dropped 1 base and J dropped 2 bases, with 21 bases sitting between them. As DNA, the CDR3 is TGTGCCAGCAGCTTAGATCGTATCGGGGACCAAATAGCCTACAATGAGCAGTTCTTC. This encodes CASSLDRIGDQIAYNEQFF. The full variable domain, rest sourced from reference TRBV7-8 and TRBJ2-1, is GAGVSQSPRYKVAKRGQDVALRCDPISGHVSLFWYQQALGQGPEFLTYFQNEAQLDKSGLPSDRFFAERPEGSVSTLKIQRTQQEDSAVYLCASSLDRIGDQIAYNEQFFGPGTRLTVL.

This clonotype was seen more than once but under ten times. The chain links TRBV7-3 to TRBJ1-1; D possibly corresponds to TRBD1 (6 bases). This CDR3 has 14 residues. Germline V gene lookup returns CDR1 SGHTA and CDR2 FQGTGA. V lost 2 bases and J lost 3, with 10 bases in between. For the CDR3, the DNA is TGTGCCAGCAGCTTATACAGGGAGGACACTGAAGCTTTCTTT. Protein product: CASSLYREDTEAFF.

This chain links TRBV27 with TRBJ2-6; D gene ambiguous. This CDR3 is built from 15 residues. V lost 1 base and J lost 4, with 8 bases in between. Germline V gene lookup returns CDR1 MNHEY and CDR2 SMNVEV (reference sequence). CDR3 DNA: TGTGCCAGCAGTTTATTATCTTTCGGGGCCAACGTCCTGACTTTC. Protein sequence: CASSLLSFGANVLTF.

The chain uses TRBV10-2 and TRBJ1-1; a possible D gene is TRBD1 (6 bases). The germline V and J ends were trimmed by 1 base and 1 base, with 7 bases remaining between them. This CDR3 contains 14 residues. Germline-derived CDR1 and CDR2 are WSHSY and SAAADI. The DNA for the CDR3 is TGCGCCAGCAGTGAGTGGACAGAGAACACTGAAGCTTTCTTT. As protein: CASSEWTENTEAFF.

This clonotype was picked up many times. The chain is built from TRBV2 and TRBJ1-2; 10 positions match TRBD1. The CDR3 covers 17 residues. The germline V gene has CDR1 SNHLY and CDR2 FYNNEI. V dropped 3 bases and J dropped 4; count of bases not matched to a gene: 11. CDR3 sequence: CASSDPRDRGLVYGYTF. CDR3 sequence (DNA): TGTGCCAGCAGTGACCCCCGGGACAGGGGTTTGGTCTATGGCTACACCTTC.

There are a few counts of this clonotype. The chain links TRBV5-1 to TRBJ2-1; TRBD2 matches 15 bases. The CDR3 is 15 amino acids. The J segment lost 8 bases and the V segment lost 7 bases, leaving 7 bases of the junction unmatched. Germline V CDR1 and CDR2: SGHRS, YFSETQ. The CDR3 sequence is CASLSGLAGGYEQFF. The CDR3 region has the DNA TGCGCCAGCCTATCGGGACTAGCGGGAGGCTATGAGCAGTTCTTC. Variable domain in full (rest from reference TRBV5-1 and TRBJ2-1): KAGVTQTPRYLIKTRGQQVTLSCSPISGHRSVSWYQQTPGQGLQFLFEYFSETQRNKGNFPGRFSGRQFSNSRSEMNVSTLELGDSALYLCASLSGLAGGYEQFFGPGTRLTVL.

In its sample, this clonotype was seen many times. The chain joins TRBV7-2 to TRBJ2-1; D perhaps matches TRBD2 (6 bases). Per the germline V gene, CDR1 is SGHTA and CDR2 is FQGNSA. The V end lost 5 bases, the J end lost 6 bases, and 14 bases lay between the germline ends. There are 14 residues in the CDR3. CDR3 in DNA: TGTGCCAGCAGCCGGCCGGGAGTTGTCAATGAGCAGTTCTTC. Protein sequence: CASSRPGVVNEQFF.

A few counts support this clonotype. The J gene is TRBJ2-2, the V gene TRBV29-1; either TRBD1 or TRBD2 may fit D (5 bases each). V gave up 5 bases and J gave up 0 bases, with 10 bases separating them. This CDR3 has 14 residues. Germline CDR1 and CDR2: SQVTM and ANQGSEA. The CDR3 DNA reads TGCAGCGTTCATAGGGGACCGAACACCGGGGAGCTGTTTTTT. Residues: CSVHRGPNTGELFF.

The chain carries TRBV20-1 and TRBJ1-1, with 9 nucleotides matching TRBD1. Trimming at V came to 6 bases and at J to 1 base, leaving 6 bases not matched to a gene. The CDR3 runs 14 residues. Germline V gene sequence: CDR1 DFQATT, CDR2 SNEGSKA (reference sequence). CDR3 protein: CSAGRTGENTEAFF. CDR3 in DNA: TGCAGTGCGGGAAGGACAGGGGAGAACACTGAAGCTTTCTTT.

This clonotype was found a few times. V and J are TRBV5-1 and TRBJ2-6; D remains ambiguous. The CDR3 runs to 17 residues. V shed 1 base and J shed 0 bases, with 11 bases lying between them. The V gene's germline CDR1 is SGHRS and CDR2 YFSETQ. The CDR3 protein is CASSLMVGGSGANVLTF. In DNA, the CDR3 is TGCGCCAGCAGCTTGATGGTAGGTGGCTCTGGGGCCAACGTCCTGACTTTC.